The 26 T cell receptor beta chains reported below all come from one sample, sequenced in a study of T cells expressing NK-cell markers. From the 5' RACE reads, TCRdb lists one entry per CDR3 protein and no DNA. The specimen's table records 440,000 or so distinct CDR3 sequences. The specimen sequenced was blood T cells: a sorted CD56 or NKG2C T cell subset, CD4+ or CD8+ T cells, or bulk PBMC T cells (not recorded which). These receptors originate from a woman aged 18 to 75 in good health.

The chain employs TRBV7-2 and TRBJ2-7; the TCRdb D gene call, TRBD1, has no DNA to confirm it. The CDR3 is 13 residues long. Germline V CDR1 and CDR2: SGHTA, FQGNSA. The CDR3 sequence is CASSLGTWDEQYF.

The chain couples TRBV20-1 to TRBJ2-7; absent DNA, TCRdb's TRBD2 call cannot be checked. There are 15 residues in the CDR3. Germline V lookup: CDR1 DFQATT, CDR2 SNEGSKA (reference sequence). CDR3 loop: CSARLSTSGSYEQYF.

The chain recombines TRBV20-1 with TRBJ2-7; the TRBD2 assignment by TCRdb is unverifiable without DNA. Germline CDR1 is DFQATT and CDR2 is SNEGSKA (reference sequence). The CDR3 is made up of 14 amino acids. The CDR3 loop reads CSATTSGGTYEQYF.

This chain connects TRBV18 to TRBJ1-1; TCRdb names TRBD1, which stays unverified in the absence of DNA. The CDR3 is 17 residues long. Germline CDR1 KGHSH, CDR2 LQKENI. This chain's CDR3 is CASSSATRGAWDTEAFF.

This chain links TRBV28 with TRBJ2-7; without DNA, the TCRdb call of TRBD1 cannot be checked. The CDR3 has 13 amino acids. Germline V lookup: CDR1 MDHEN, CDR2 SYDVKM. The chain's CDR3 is CASSLGHSYEQYF.

The CDR3 reads CATSDLSTDTQYF. The V call is TRBV24-1, the J call TRBJ2-3. Germline CDR1 and CDR2: KGHDR and SFDVKD. The CDR3 contains 13 residues.

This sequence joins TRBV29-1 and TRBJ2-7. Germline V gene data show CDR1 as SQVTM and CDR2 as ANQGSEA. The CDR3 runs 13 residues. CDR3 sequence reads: CSVDIGYPYEQYF.

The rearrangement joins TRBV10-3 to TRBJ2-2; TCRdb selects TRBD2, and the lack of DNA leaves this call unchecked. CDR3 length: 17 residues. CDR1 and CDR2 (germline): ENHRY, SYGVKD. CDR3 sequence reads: CAISESVGGANTGELFF.

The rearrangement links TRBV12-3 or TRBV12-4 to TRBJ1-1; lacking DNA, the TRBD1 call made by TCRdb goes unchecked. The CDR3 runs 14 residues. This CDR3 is CASSQRGGGTEAFF.

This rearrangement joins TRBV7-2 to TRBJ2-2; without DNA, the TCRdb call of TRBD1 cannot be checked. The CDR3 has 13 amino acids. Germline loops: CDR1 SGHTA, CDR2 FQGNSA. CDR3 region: CASSRRGVGELFF. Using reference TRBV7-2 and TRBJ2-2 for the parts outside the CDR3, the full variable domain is GAGVSQSPSNKVTEKGKDVELRCDPISGHTALYWYRQSLGQGLEFLIYFQGNSAPDKSGLPSDRFSAERTGGSVSTLTIQRTQQEDSAVYLCASSRRGVGELFFGEGSRLTVL.

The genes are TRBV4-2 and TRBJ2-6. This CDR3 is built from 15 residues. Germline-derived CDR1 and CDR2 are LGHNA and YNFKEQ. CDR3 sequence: CASSQQRSGANVLTF.

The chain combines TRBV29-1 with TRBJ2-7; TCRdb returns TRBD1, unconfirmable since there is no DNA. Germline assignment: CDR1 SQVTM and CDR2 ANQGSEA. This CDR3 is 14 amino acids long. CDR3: CSAIRGQGNYEQYF.

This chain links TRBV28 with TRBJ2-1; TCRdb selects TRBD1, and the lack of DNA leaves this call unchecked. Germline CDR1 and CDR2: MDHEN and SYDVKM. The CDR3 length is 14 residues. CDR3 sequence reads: CASRDPGDYNEQFF.

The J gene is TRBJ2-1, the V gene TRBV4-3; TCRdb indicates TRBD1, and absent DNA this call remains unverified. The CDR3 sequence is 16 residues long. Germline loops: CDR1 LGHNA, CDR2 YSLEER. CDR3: CASSQLVAGADNEQFF.

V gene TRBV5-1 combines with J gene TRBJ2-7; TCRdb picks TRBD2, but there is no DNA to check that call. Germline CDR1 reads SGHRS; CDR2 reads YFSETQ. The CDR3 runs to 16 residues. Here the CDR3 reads CASSSTRLAGQSEQYF.

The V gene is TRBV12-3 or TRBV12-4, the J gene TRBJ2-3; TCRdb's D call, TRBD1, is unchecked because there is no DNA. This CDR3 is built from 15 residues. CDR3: CASSRTAFSTDTQYF.

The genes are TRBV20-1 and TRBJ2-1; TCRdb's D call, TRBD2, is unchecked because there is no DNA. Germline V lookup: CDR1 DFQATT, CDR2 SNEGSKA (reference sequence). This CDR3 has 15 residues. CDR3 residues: CSARDRDYLYNEQFF.

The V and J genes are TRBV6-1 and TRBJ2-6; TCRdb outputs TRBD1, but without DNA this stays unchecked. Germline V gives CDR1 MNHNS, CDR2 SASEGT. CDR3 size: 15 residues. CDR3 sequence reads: CASRAGGSGANVLTF.

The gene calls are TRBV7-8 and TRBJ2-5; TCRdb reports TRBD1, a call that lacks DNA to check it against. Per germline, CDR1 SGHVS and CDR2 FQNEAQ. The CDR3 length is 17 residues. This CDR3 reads CASSLGWDRGIQETQYF.

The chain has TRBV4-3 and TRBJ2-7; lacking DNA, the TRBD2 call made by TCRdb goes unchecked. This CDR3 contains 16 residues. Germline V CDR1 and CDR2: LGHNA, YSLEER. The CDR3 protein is CASSPSVAGSSYEQYF.

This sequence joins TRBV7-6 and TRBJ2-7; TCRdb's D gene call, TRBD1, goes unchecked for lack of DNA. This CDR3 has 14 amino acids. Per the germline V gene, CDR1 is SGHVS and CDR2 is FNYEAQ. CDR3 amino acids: CASSPPDRGHEQYF.

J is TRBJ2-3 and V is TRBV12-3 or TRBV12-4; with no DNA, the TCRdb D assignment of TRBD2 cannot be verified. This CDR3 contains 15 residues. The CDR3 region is CASSTPAGRADTQYF.

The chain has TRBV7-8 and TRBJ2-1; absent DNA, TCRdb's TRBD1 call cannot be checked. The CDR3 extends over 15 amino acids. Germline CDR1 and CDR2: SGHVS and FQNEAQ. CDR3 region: CASSFRVTTFNEQFF.

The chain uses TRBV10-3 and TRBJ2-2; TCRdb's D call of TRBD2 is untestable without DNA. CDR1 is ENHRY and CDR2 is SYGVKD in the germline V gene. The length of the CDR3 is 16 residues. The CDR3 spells CAISESTGLSTGELFF.

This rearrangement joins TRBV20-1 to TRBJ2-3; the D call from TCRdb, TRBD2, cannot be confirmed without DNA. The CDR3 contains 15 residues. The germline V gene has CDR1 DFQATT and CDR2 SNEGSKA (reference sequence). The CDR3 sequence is CSARVSGGAPDTQYF.

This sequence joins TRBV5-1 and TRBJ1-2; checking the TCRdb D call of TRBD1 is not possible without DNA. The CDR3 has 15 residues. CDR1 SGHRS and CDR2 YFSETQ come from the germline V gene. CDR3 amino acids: CASTPQKGYNYGYTF. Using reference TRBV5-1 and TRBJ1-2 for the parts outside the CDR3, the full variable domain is KAGVTQTPRYLIKTRGQQVTLSCSPISGHRSVSWYQQTPGQGLQFLFEYFSETQRNKGNFPGRFSGRQFSNSRSEMNVSTLELGDSALYLCASTPQKGYNYGYTFGSGTRLTVV.